Following are 14 T cell receptor beta chains from one sample sequenced in a study of low-dose radiotherapy and immunotherapy resistance in tumors. The sample's time point: after trial treatment. Treatment meaning: LDRT plus nivolumab, ipilimumab, low-dose cyclophosphamide and aspirin (RACIN trial). With TRAV- and TRBV-specific primers, first-strand cDNA was made, covering the alpha and beta chains. TCRs were amplified for 20 to 25 PCR cycles with a constant-region primer and V-primer adapter. TCRdb analysed the reads with MiXCR anew, one entry per CDR3 protein. The data hold more than 90,000 distinct CDR3 sequences, with less than 25% observed a single time. Here the sequenced sample was PBMCs, taken after low-dose radiotherapy plus immunotherapy. The receptor source for this set is a male donor with prostate cancer.

This clonotype has a handful of counts. The gene calls are TRBV11-2 and TRBJ1-2, with TRBD1 matching 9 bases. Germline CDR1 and CDR2: SGHAT and FQNNGV. V dropped 1 base and J dropped 4; count of bases not matched to a gene: 13. This CDR3 comprises 18 residues. For the CDR3, the DNA is TGTGCCAGCAGCTTAGCCCCTTATACAGGGGGCTCGACCTATGGCTACACCTTC. Encoded protein: CASSLAPYTGGSTYGYTF.

Ten or more counts support this clonotype. J is TRBJ2-5 and V is TRBV20-1; tentatively, D is TRBD1 (6 bases). Germline CDR1 reads DFQATT; CDR2 reads SNEGSKA (reference sequence). The CDR3 loop spans 14 amino acids. V was cut by 1 base and J by 5 bases, with 14 bases left in between. The CDR3 region is CSARVRGIWETQYF. CDR3 DNA sequence: TGCAGTGCTAGAGTTAGGGGGATTTGGGAGACCCAGTACTTC.

This clonotype was counted at least ten times. This chain joins TRBV21-1 and TRBJ1-2. TRBV21-1 is a recognized pseudogene. The CDR3 runs 13 residues. Written as DNA, the CDR3 is TGTGCCAGCAGCAAATTTGCACCCAAAGGCTACACCTTC. It yields the protein CASSKFAPKGYTF.

This clonotype came up many times. The V call is TRBV30, the J call TRBJ2-7, with 9 bases identical to TRBD1. Per the germline V gene, CDR1 is GTSNPN and CDR2 is SVGIG (reference sequence). This CDR3 is built from 14 residues. V shed 6 bases and J 4 bases; nucleotides not matched to a gene: 10. The CDR3 nucleotides read TGTGCCTGCGCTCGGGACAGGGTTTTATACGAGCAGTACTTC. This encodes CACARDRVLYEQYF.

Many counts were recorded for this clonotype. V and J are TRBV20-1 and TRBJ2-3; D tentatively reads TRBD1 or TRBD2 (5 bases each). The germline V gene has CDR1 DFQATT and CDR2 SNEGSKA (reference sequence). CDR3 size: 14 residues. V lost 6 bases, J lost 0 bases, and 13 bases lay in between. The CDR3 bases are TGCAGTGCCAAGCCGGGACCCAGCACAGATACGCAGTATTTT. The encoded protein is CSAKPGPSTDTQYF.

This clonotype came up many times. The chain recombines TRBV20-1 with TRBJ2-5, with 8 nucleotides matching TRBD2. The CDR3 spans 11 residues. The ends lost 3 bases at V and 7 bases at J; junction bases unmatched: 1. The germline V gene has CDR1 DFQATT and CDR2 SNEGSKA (reference sequence). The CDR3 loop reads CSARREATQYF. As DNA, the CDR3 is TGCAGTGCTAGGCGGGAGGCGACCCAGTACTTC.

A few counts support this clonotype. J is TRBJ2-2 and V is TRBV7-8; D unresolved. The CDR3 spans 16 residues. Germline V CDR1 and CDR2: SGHVS, FQNEAQ. V was trimmed by 1 base and J by 1 base, leaving 10 bases between them. The CDR3 coding sequence is TGTGCCAGCAGCTTAGGGGGAAGGGTGAACACCGGGGAGCTGTTTTTT. It is translated as CASSLGGRVNTGELFF.

Here the CDR3 reads CASSYSLTEALSYEQYF. The DNA for the CDR3 is TGTGCCAGCAGTTACTCCCTGACAGAGGCTCTCTCCTACGAGCAGTACTTC. This chain links TRBV6-8 with TRBJ2-7, with a tentative D call TRBD1 (5 bases). The V gene lost 0 bases and the J gene lost 0 bases, with 15 bases spanning the gap. The CDR3 sequence is 17 residues long. Germline V gene lookup returns CDR1 MNHGY and CDR2 SAAAGT.

This clonotype was counted ten times or more. This sequence joins TRBV13 and TRBJ2-7, with D unclear. V lost 0 bases and J 0 bases, leaving 9 bases between the germline ends. CDR1 and CDR2 from the germline V gene are PRHDT and FYEKMQ (reference sequence). This CDR3 spans 15 amino acids. The CDR3 loop reads CASSLGLDHSYEQYF. Here the CDR3 DNA reads TGTGCCAGCAGCTTAGGCCTAGACCACTCCTACGAGCAGTACTTC.

This chain joins TRBV5-4 and TRBJ2-6, with D possibly TRBD1 on 5 matching bases. The CDR3 length is 14 residues. V lost 4 bases and J lost 4, with 9 bases in between. Germline V gene lookup returns CDR1 SGHNT and CDR2 YYREEE (reference sequence). CDR3 sequence: CASSPQGGANVLTF. The DNA of the CDR3 is TGTGCCAGCAGCCCGCAGGGAGGGGCCAACGTCCTGACTTTC.

The genes are TRBV20-1 and TRBJ2-3; D possibly corresponds to TRBD1 (6 bases). CDR1 and CDR2 (germline): DFQATT, SNEGSKA (reference sequence). This CDR3 has 14 residues. V lost 6 bases to trimming and J lost 5 bases, with 18 bases between them. This CDR3 reads CSARRGRGGDTQYF. The CDR3 DNA follows: TGCAGTGCAAGAAGGGGGAGAGGAGGAGATACGCAGTATTTT.

This clonotype was seen repeatedly, ten times or more. This chain connects TRBV7-8 to TRBJ2-3; 7 bases agree with TRBD2. The ends lost 1 base at V and 1 base at J; junction bases unmatched: 5. The CDR3 consists of 16 residues. CDR1 and CDR2 (germline): SGHVS, FQNEAQ. CDR3 sequence: CASSLGEGLGTDTQYF. CDR3 DNA: TGTGCCAGCAGCTTAGGGGAGGGCTTGGGCACAGATACGCAGTATTTT.

This clonotype was seen many times. The DNA of the CDR3 is TGTGCCAGTAGTCTCGGACTGTTCACCGGGGAGCTGTTTTTT. Protein product: CASSLGLFTGELFF. This rearrangement joins TRBV19 to TRBJ2-2, with D possibly being TRBD2 (5 bases). The CDR3 is 14 amino acids. The ends were cut back, 5 bases at V and 4 bases at J, with 11 bases in the middle. CDR1 is LNHDA and CDR2 is SQIVND in the germline V gene (reference sequence).

This clonotype was seen many times. The V gene is TRBV4-2, the J gene TRBJ2-3, with D possibly being TRBD2 (6 bases). CDR3 length equals 17 residues. From germline, CDR1 is LGHNA and CDR2 YNFKEQ. V lost 0 bases and J 4 bases, leaving 17 bases between the germline ends. The CDR3 bases are TGTGCCAGCAGCCAAGAGGGCGGACTATCCGGCTCAGATACGCAGTATTTT. Amino acids: CASSQEGGLSGSDTQYF.